This entry lists 8 T cell receptor beta chains sequenced from one sample in a study of T-cell reconstitution after alpha-beta-depleted transplantation in children. Unique molecular identifiers were used to barcode this TCRbeta library. TCRdb fed the PCR reads into MiXCR, producing one record per CDR3 protein. Of roughly 200,000 distinct CDR3 sequences listed, roughly 7% are singletons. Sequenced material: PBMCs, taken before TCRalphabeta/CD19-depleted stem cell transplant. These receptors originate from a boy aged 2 to 9 with acute lymphoblastic leukemia, due to receive a stem cell transplant.

There are many counts of this clonotype. This chain joins TRBV20-1 and TRBJ2-1, with 9 bases aligning to TRBD2. Germline trimming cut 3 bases from V and 4 bases from J; bases unmatched to any gene: 13. The CDR3 has 17 amino acids. Germline loops: CDR1 DFQATT, CDR2 SNEGSKA (reference sequence). The CDR3 spells CSARGPRSGRWYNEQFF. In DNA, the CDR3 is TGCAGTGCTAGGGGTCCCCGTAGCGGGAGATGGTACAATGAGCAGTTCTTC.

Many counts were recorded for this clonotype. The gene calls are TRBV4-1 and TRBJ2-1; D is possibly TRBD1 (6 bases). V was shortened by 6 bases and J by 3 bases, with 24 bases between the two germline ends. Germline assignment: CDR1 MGHRA and CDR2 YSYEKL. The CDR3 runs 18 residues. DNA for the CDR3: TGCGCCAGCAGGGGTAGTGGCGCGTTGGGGGCGCTCTACAATGAGCAGTTCTTC. Translated, it gives CASRGSGALGALYNEQFF.

This clonotype was counted ten times or more. The chain combines TRBV29-1 with TRBJ2-7; a weak D match, TRBD2 (6 bases). This CDR3 spans 12 amino acids. Trimming removed 3 bases from V and 2 bases from J, with 8 bases in between. Looked up from germline, CDR1 is SQVTM and CDR2 is ANQGSEA. CDR3 in DNA: TGCAGCGTTGAGGAGGGTCCCTACGAGCAGTACTTC. It encodes CSVEEGPYEQYF.

The V call is TRBV4-3, the J call TRBJ2-7; D uncertain. The length of the CDR3 is 14 residues. The V end was cut by 0 bases, the J end by 5 bases, with 11 bases between. The germline CDR1 and CDR2 sequences are LGHNA and YSLEER. The CDR3 sequence is CASSQDPKKNEQYF. The DNA of the CDR3 is TGCGCCAGCAGCCAAGATCCTAAGAAAAACGAGCAGTACTTC.

This clonotype was counted ten times or more. The rearrangement uses TRBV7-2 and TRBJ2-1, with TRBD1 identical over 9 bases. The CDR3 consists of 16 residues. CDR1 and CDR2 (germline): SGHTA, FQGNSA. After removal of 7 bases from V and 0 bases from J, the junction contained 7 bases not matched to a gene. CDR3 sequence (DNA): TGTGCCAGCACCATAGGGACAGGGAGCTCCTACAATGAGCAGTTCTTC. This translates into CASTIGTGSSYNEQFF.

This chain connects TRBV28 to TRBJ2-1; D gene unclear. This CDR3 spans 12 amino acids. The V gene lost 6 bases and the J gene lost 0 bases, with 3 bases spanning the gap. Germline V CDR1 and CDR2: MDHEN, SYDVKM. The chain's CDR3 is CASRSSYNEQFF. The CDR3 nucleotides read TGTGCCAGCAGAAGCTCCTACAATGAGCAGTTCTTC. The full variable domain, completed using reference TRBV28 and TRBJ2-1, is DVKVTQSSRYLVKRTGEKVFLECVQDMDHENMFWYRQDPGLGLRLIYFSYDVKMKEKGDIPEGYSVSREKKERFSLILESASTNQTSMYLCASRSSYNEQFFGPGTRLTVL.

V usage is TRBV6-2 or TRBV6-3 and J usage is TRBJ2-7; 8 bases map to TRBD1. In germline, CDR1 is MNHEY, CDR2 SVGEGT. V lost 6 bases and J lost 3; bases outside the gene matches: 7. The CDR3 totals 14 residues. CDR3 nucleotide sequence: TGTGCCAGCAGAAATACCGGGACAGGCTACGAGCAGTACTTC. This encodes CASRNTGTGYEQYF.

A few counts support this clonotype. The gene calls are TRBV12-3 or TRBV12-4 and TRBJ1-2; TRBD1 matches at 7 bases. Trimming cost V 5 bases and J 9 bases; bases outside gene matches: 9. The CDR3 length is 13 residues. In DNA, the CDR3 is TGTGCCAGCAGTCGCGGACAGGCCGATAGCTACACCTTC. Translation gives CASSRGQADSYTF.